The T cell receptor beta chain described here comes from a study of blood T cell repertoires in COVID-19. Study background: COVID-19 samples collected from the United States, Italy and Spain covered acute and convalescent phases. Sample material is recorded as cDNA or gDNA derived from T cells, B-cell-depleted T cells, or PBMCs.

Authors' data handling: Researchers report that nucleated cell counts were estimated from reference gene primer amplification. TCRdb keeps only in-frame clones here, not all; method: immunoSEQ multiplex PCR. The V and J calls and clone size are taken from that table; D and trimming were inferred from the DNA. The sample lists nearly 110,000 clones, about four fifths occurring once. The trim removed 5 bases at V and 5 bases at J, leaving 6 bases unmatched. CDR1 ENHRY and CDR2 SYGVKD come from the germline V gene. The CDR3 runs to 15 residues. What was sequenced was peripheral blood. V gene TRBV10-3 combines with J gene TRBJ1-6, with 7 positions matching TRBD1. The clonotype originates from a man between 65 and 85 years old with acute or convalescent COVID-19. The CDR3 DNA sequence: TGTGCCATCAGTAACTGGACAGGCGATAATTCACCCCTCCACTTT. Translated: CAISNWTGDNSPLHF.